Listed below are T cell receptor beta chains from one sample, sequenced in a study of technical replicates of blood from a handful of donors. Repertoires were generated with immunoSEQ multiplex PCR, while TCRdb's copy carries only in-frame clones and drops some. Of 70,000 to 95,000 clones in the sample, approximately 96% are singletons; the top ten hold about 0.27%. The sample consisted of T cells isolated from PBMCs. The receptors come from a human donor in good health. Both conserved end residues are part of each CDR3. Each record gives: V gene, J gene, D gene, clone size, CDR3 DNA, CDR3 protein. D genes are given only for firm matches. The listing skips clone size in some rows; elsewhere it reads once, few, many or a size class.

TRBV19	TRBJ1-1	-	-	TGTGCCAGTAGGAAGCACTTTGAAGCTTTCTTT	CASRKHFEAFF
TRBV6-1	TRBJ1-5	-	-	TGTGCCAGCAGTGCAGGGGTAGGGGGACAGCCCCAGCATTTT	CASSAGVGGQPQHF
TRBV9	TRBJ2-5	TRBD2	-	TGTGCCAGCAGCTTTCACCCCTACAGGGGACGCGGGAGGGCAAAGACCCAGTACTTC	CASSFHPYRGRGRAKTQYF
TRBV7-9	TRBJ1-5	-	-	TGTGCCAGCCCCCGGGTCTCGAATCAGCCCCAGCATTTT	CASPRVSNQPQHF
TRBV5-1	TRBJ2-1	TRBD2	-	TGCGCCAGCAGCTACGGGACTAACTCCTACAATGAGCAGTTCTTC	CASSYGTNSYNEQFF
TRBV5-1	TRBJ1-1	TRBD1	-	TGCGCCAGCAGCCTCGACAGGGCTGAAACTGAAGCTTTCTTT	CASSLDRAETEAFF
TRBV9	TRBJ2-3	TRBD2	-	TGTGCCAGCAGCGGGGGGGGACGGGGACTCATCACAGATACGCAGTATTTT	CASSGGGRGLITDTQYF
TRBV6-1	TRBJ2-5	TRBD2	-	TGTGCCAGCAGTGAACTAGCGGGAGGGCAAGAGACCCAGTACTTC	CASSELAGGQETQYF
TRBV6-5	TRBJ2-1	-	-	TGTGCCAGCAGTTACTCAACGGGAGTATTTGACAATGAGCAGTTCTTC	CASSYSTGVFDNEQFF
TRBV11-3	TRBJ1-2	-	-	TGTGCCAGCAGCTTAGAGGGGGCATTTGGACCGTATGGCTACACCTTC	CASSLEGAFGPYGYTF
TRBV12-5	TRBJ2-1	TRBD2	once	TGTGCTAGTGGTTTGGTACCCAGCGGGATAGCCGATGAGCAGTTCTTC	CASGLVPSGIADEQFF
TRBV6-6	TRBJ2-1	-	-	TGTGCCAGCAGTTACGAGGGAGAGCAGTTCTTC	CASSYEGEQFF
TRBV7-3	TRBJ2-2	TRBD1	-	TGTGCCAGCAGCAAGGGACAGGGGACCGGGGAGCTGTTTTTT	CASSKGQGTGELFF
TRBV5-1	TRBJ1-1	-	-	TGCGCCAGCAGAGAATTCGACAGCTGGTACACTGAAGCTTTCTTT	CASREFDSWYTEAFF
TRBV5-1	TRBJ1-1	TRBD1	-	TGCGCCAGCCGGGACAGGGGGCCATACACTGAAGCTTTCTTT	CASRDRGPYTEAFF
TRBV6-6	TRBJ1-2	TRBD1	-	TGTGCCAGCAGTTACTTGACAGGGGGTGACAATGGCTACACCTTC	CASSYLTGGDNGYTF
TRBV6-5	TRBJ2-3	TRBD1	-	TGTGCCAGCAGTTACACCGAGACAGGGTATCAAGATACGCAGTATTTT	CASSYTETGYQDTQYF
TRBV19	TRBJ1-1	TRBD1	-	TGTGCCAGTAGTACAAGACAGGGCAACACTGAAGCTTTCTTT	CASSTRQGNTEAFF
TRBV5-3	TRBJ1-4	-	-	TGTGCCAGAAGCCGGGAACGGGATACTTCAACTAATGAAAAACTGTTTTTT	CARSRERDTSTNEKLFF
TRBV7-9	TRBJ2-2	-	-	TGTGCCGGGACTCCGGGAACCGGGGAGCTGTTTTTT	CAGTPGTGELFF
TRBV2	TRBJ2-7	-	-	TGTGCCAGCAGGGGGGCGGCTTACGAGCAGTACTTC	CASRGAAYEQYF
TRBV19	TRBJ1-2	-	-	TGTGCCAGTAGTATGGGGCCGGGGGAAGGCTATGGCTACACCTTC	CASSMGPGEGYGYTF